The T cell receptor beta chain under discussion was sequenced for a study of regulatory T cells in long-lasting Graves disease. Per the germline V gene, CDR1 is MNHEY and CDR2 is SVGEGT. Trimming removed 2 bases from V and 3 bases from J; junction bases left unmatched: 4. The CDR3 extends over 15 amino acids. Time point indicated: persistent/refractory GD, antithyroid drugs over 5 years with positive TRAb. Researchers made the TCR library from RNA that was extracted from PBMCs. Both iRepertoire HTBI primers and Arm-PCR of CDR3 regions were used to build the TCR beta libraries. Original data processing: Taken together, the samples had 60 or so TRBV and more than 12 TRBJ segments identified. TCRdb itself ran the multiplex PCR reads through MiXCR, one entry per CDR3 protein. The V and J calls shown here were made by TCRdb, not taken from the authors' results. The data show about 660,000 distinct CDR3 sequences, about 32% seen once.

V and J are TRBV6-2 or TRBV6-3 and TRBJ2-7; 10 bases align to TRBD1. This specimen consisted of peripheral blood mononuclear cells (PBMCs), obtained when the disease was refractory, from a patient treated with antithyroid drugs. This TCR was sampled from a female donor with Graves disease. The CDR3 DNA reads as TGTGCCAGCAGTTACCCCAGGGACAGGGGCTACGAGCAGTACTTC. It specifies CASSYPRDRGYEQYF.